This T cell receptor (beta chain) was sequenced during a study of spatial heterogeneity in lung cancer. The CDR3 contains 17 residues. Germline V gene sequence: CDR1 SQVTM, CDR2 ANQGSEA. V shed 1 base and J 5 bases; nucleotides not matched to a gene: 13. Time point meaning: blood at routine non-recurrence follow-up after resection. TCRdb independently ran MiXCR on the 5' RACE reads; one entry per CDR3 protein. The table lists roughly 110,000 distinct CDR3 sequences, 9.5% to 14% of them singletons. The sequenced sample was PBMCs, obtained at follow-up. The sequence was obtained from a female donor with early-stage non-small cell lung cancer. The V call is TRBV29-1, the J call TRBJ2-5, with TRBD2 matching over 10 bases. The CDR3 bases are TGCAGCGTTGAAGTGACGGAGCGGGAGGGCCTAAGGGAGACCCAGTACTTC. Translating gives CSVEVTEREGLRETQYF.